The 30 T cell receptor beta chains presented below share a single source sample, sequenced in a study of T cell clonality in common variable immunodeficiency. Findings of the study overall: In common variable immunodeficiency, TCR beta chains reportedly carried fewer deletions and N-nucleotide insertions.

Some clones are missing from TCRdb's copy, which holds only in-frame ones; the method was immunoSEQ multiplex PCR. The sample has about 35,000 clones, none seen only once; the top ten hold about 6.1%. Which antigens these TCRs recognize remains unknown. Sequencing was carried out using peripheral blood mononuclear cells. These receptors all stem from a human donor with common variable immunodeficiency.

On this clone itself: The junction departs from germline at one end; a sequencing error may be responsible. CDR3: CASRIVGQAEAFF. CDR3 bases read: TGTGCCAGTAGGATAGTAGGACAGGCTGAA. The rearrangement links TRBV19 to TRBJ1-1, with TRBD1 matching 7 bases. The read ends 3 residues before the CDR3 terminus; that terminus is restored from the germline J gene. CDR3 length equals 13 residues. Germline CDR1 reads LNHDA; CDR2 reads SQIVND (reference sequence).

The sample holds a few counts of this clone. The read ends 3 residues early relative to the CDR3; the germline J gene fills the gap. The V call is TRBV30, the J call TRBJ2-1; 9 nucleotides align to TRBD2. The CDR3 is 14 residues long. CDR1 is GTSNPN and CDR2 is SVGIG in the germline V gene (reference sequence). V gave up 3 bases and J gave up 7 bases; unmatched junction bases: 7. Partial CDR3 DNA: TGTGCCTGGAGGGCCCGGCGGGGGGGGAATGAG. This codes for CAWRARRGGNE. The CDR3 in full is CAWRARRGGNEQFF.

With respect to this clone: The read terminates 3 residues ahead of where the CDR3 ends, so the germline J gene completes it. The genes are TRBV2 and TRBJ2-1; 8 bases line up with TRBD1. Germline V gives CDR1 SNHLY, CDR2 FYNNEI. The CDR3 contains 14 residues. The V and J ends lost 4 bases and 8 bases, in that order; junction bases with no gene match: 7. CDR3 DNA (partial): TGTGCCAGCAGTGGAAGGACAGGGATTGATGAG. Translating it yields CASSGRTGIDE. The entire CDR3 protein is CASSGRTGIDEQFF.

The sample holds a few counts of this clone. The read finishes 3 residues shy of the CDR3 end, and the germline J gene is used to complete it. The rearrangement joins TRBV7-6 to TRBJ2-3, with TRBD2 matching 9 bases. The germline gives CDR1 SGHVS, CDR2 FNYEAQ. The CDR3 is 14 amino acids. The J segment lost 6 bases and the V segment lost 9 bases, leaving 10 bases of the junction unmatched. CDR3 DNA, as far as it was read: TGTGCCAGTGGGGGCGGGGGGGCCAAGGATACG. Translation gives CASGGGGAKDT. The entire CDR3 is CASGGGGAKDTQYF. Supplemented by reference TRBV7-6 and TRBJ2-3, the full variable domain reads GAGVSQSPRYKVTKRGQDVALRCDPISGHVSLYWYRQALGQGPEFLTYFNYEAQQDKSGLPNDRFSAERPEGSISTLTIQRTEQRDSAMYRCASGGGGAKDTQYFGPGTRLTVL.

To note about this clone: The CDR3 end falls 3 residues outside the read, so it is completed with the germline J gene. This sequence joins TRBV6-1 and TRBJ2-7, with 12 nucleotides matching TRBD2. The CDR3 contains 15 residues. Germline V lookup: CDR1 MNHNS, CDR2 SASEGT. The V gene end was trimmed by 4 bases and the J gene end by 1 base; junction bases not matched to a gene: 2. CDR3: CASSAGLAGSYEQYF. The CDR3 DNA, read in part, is TGTGCCAGCAGTGCCGGACTAGCGGGGTCCTACGAG.

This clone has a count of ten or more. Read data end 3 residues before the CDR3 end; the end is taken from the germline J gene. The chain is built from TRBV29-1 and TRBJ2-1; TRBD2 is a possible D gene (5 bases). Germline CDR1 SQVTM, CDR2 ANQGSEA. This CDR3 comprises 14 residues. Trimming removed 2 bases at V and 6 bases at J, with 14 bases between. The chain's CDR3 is CSVEPAGALNEQFF. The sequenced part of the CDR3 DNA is TGCAGCGTTGAACCGGCGGGTGCTCTCAATGAG.

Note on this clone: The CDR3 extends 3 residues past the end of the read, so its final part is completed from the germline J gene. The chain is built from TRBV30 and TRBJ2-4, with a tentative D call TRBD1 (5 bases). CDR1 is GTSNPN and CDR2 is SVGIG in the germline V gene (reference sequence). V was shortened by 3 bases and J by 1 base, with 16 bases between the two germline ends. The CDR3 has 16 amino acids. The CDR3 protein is CAWSPPGYRAKNIQYF. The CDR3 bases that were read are TGTGCCTGGAGCCCGCCAGGGTACCGGGCCAAAAACATT.

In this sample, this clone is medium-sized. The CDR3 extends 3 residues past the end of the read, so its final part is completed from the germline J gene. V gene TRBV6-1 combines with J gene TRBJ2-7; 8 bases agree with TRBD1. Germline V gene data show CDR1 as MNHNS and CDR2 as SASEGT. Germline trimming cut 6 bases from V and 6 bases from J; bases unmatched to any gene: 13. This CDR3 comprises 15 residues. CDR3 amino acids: CASRERTGPVVEQYF. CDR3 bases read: TGTGCCAGCAGGGAACGGACAGGGCCAGTAGTCGAG.

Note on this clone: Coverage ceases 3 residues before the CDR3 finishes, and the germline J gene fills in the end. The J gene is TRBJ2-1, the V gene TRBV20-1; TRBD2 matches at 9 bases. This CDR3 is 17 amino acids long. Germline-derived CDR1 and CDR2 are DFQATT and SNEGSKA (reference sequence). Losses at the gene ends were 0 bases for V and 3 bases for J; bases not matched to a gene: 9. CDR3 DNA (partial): TGCAGTGCTAGAGACCCCCAGCGGGGGGCGTACTACAATGAG. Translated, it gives CSARDPQRGAYYNE. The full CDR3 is CSARDPQRGAYYNEQFF.

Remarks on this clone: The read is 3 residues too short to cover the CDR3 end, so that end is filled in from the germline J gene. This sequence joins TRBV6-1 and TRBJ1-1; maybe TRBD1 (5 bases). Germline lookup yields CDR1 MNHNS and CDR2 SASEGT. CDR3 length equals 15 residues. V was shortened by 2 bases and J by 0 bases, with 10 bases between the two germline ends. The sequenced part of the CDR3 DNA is TGTGCCAGCAGTGAATTCCCAGGGTTGAACACTGAA. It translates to CASSEFPGLNTE. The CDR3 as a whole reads CASSEFPGLNTEAFF.

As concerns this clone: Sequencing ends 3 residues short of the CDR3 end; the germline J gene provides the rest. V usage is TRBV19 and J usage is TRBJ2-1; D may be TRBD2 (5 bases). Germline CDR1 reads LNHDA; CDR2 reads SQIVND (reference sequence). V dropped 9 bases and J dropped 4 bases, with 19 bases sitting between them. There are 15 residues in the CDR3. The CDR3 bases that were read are TGTGCCAGCAGACAAAGGCCGGACTCTTACAATGAG. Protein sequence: CASRQRPDSYNE. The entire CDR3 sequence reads CASRQRPDSYNEQFF.

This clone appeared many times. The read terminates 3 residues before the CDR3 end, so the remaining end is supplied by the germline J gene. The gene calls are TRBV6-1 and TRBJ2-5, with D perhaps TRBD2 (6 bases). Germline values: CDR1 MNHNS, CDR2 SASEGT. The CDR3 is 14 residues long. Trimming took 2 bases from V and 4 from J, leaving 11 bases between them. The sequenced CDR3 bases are TGTGCCAGCAGTGAAAGGGGCGGGGTAGAGACC. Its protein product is CASSERGGVET. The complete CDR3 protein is CASSERGGVETQYF.

The CDR3 DNA, read in part, is TGTGCCAGCAGTGGTTTCCGGACAGCCTTAAACATT. Its protein product is CASSGFRTALNI. The entire CDR3 reads CASSGFRTALNIQYF. The rearrangement uses TRBV2 and TRBJ2-4, with D perhaps TRBD1 (6 bases). The read gets to within 3 residues of the CDR3 end, and the germline J gene fills in the rest. The CDR3 spans 15 residues. The V and J ends lost 4 bases and 6 bases respectively, with 16 bases between them. The germline V gene encodes CDR1 SNHLY and CDR2 FYNNEI.

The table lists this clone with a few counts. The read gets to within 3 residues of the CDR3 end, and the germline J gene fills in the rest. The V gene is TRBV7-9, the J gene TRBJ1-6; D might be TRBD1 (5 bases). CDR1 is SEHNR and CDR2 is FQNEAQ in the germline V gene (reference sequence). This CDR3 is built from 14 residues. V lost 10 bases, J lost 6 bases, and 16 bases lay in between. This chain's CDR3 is CAIPWQGSNSPLHF. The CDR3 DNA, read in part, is TGTGCCATTCCGTGGCAGGGTAGTAATTCACCC. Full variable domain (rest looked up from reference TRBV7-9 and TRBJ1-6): DTGVSQNPRHKITKRGQNVTFRCDPISEHNRLYWYRQTLGQGPEFLTYFQNEAQLEKSRLLSDRFSAERPKGSFSTLEIQRTEQGDSAMYLCAIPWQGSNSPLHFGNGTRLTVT.

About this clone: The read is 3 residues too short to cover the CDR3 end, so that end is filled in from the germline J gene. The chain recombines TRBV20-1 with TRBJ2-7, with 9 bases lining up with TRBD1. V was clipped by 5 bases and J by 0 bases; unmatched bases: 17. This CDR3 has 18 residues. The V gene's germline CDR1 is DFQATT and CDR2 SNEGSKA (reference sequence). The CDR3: CSAGPGQGSILTSYEQYF. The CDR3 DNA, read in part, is TGCAGTGCTGGCCCGGGACAGGGATCTATTCTTACCTCCTACGAG.

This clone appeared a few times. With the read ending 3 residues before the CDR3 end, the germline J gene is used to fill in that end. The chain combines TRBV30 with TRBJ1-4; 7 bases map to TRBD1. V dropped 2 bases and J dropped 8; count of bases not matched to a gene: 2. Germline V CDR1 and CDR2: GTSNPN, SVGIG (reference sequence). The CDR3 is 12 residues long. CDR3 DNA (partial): TGTGCCTGGAGTAGGGGGCCAGAAAAA. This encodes CAWSRGPEK. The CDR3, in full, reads CAWSRGPEKLFF. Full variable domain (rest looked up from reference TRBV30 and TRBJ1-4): SQTIHQWPATLVQPVGSPLSLECTVEGTSNPNLYWYRQAAGRGLQLLFYSVGIGQISSEVPQNLSASRPQDRQFILSSKKLLLSDSGFYLCAWSRGPEKLFFGSGTQLSVL.

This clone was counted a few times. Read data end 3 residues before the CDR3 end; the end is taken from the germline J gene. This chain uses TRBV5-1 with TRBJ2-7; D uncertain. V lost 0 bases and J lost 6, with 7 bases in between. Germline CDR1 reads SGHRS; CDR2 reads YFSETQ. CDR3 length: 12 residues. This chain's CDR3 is CASSLDEGEQYF. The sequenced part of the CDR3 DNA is TGCGCCAGCAGCTTGGACGAAGGCGAG. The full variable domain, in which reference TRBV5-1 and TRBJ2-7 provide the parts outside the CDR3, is KAGVTQTPRYLIKTRGQQVTLSCSPISGHRSVSWYQQTPGQGLQFLFEYFSETQRNKGNFPGRFSGRQFSNSRSEMNVSTLELGDSALYLCASSLDEGEQYFGPGTRLTVT.

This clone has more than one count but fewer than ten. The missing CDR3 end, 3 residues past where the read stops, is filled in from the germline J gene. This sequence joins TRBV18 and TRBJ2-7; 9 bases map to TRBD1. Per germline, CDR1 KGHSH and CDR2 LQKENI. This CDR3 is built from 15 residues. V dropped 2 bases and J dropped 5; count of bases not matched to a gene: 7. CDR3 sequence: CASSPGTGNFNEQYF. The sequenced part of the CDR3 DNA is TGTGCCAGCTCACCAGGGACAGGGAACTTTAACGAG.

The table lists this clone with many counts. Incomplete CDR3 DNA: TGCGCCAGCAGCTCGGACAGTTTTAGCTCCTATAATTCACCC. It specifies CASSSDSFSSYNSP. The full CDR3 protein reads CASSSDSFSSYNSPLHF. The V gene is TRBV5-1, the J gene TRBJ1-6, with D tentatively TRBD1 (6 bases). Read sequence stops 3 residues before the CDR3 end, and the germline J gene provides the missing end. CDR3 size: 17 residues. Germline CDR1 and CDR2: SGHRS and YFSETQ. Trimming removed 3 bases at V and 0 bases at J, with 13 bases between.

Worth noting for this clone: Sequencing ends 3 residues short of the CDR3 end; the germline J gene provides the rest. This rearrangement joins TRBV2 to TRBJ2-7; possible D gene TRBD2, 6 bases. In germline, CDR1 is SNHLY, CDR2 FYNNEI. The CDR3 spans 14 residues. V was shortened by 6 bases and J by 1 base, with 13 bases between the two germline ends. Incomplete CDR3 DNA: TGTGCCAGCAGGCTGCTAGCGAGTTCCTACGAG. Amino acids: CASRLLASSYE. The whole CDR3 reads CASRLLASSYEQYF.

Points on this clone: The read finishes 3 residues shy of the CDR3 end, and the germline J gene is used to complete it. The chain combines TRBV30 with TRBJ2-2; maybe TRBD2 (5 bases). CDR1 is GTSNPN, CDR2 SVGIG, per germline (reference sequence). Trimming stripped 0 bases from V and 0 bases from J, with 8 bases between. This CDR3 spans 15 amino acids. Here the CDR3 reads CAWSVAVSNTGELFF. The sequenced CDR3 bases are TGTGCCTGGAGTGTAGCGGTTTCGAACACCGGGGAG.

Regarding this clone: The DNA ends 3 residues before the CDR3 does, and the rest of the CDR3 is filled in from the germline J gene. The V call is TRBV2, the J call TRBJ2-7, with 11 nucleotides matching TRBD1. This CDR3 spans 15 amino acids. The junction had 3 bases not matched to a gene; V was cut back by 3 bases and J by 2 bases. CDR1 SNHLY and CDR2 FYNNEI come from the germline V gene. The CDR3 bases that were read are TGTGCCAGCAGTGAGACGGGACAGGGGGCCTACGAG. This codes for CASSETGQGAYE. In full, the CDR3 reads CASSETGQGAYEQYF.

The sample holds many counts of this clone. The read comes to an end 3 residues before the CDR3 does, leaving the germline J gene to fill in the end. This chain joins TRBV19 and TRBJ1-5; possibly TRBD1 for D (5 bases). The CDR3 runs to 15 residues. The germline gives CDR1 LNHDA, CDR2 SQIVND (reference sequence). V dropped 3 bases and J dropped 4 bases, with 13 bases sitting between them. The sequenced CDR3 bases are TGTGCCAGTAGTATTAGTTTGCAGGGAAATCAGCCC. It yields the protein CASSISLQGNQP. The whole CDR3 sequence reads CASSISLQGNQPQHF.

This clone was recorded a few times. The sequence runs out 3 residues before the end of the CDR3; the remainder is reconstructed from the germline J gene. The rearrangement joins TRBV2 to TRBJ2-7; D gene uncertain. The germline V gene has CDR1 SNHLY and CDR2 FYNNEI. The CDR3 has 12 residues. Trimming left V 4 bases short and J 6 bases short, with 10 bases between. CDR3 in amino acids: CASSAVGPEQYF. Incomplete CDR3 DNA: TGTGCCAGCAGTGCGGTTGGTCCCGAG.

The CDR3 sequence is CAWGTSGGDTDTQYF. CDR3 bases read: TGTGCCTGGGGGACTAGCGGGGGGGACACAGATACG. The chain has TRBV30 and TRBJ2-3, with 16 bases that match TRBD2. With the read ending 3 residues before the CDR3 end, the germline J gene is used to fill in that end. CDR3 length: 15 residues. V lost 5 bases, J lost 2 bases, and 1 base stayed unmatched. Germline assignment: CDR1 GTSNPN and CDR2 SVGIG (reference sequence).

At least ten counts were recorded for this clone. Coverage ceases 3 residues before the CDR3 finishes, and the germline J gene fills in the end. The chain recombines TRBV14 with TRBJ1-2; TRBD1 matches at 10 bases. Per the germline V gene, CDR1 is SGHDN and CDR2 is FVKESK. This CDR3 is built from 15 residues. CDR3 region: CASSQVGTGVYGYTF. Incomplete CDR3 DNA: TGTGCCAGCAGCCAAGTGGGGACAGGGGTTTACGGC.

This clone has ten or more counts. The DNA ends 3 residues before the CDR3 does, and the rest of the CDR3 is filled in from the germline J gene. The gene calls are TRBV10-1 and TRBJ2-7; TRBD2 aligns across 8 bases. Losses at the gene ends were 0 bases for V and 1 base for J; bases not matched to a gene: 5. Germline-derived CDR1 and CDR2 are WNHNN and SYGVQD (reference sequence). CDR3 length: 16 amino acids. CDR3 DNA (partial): TGCGCCAGCAGTGAGTCTAACGGGGGGGCTTCCTACGAG. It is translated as CASSESNGGASYE. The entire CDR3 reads CASSESNGGASYEQYF.

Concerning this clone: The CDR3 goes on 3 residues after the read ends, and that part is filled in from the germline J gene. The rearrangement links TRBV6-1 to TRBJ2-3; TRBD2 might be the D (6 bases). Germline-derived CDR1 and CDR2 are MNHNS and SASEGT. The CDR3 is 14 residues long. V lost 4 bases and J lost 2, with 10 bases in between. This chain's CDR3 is CASSVGLLTDTQYF. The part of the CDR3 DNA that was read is TGTGCCAGCAGTGTGGGACTGCTCACAGATACG.

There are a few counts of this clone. CDR3: CAWSTSGGSNEQYF. The covered CDR3 bases are TGTGCCTGGAGTACTTCAGGGGGCTCAAACGAG. The chain uses TRBV30 and TRBJ2-7; 8 bases agree with TRBD1. From the germline J gene comes the end of the CDR3, since the read stops 3 residues before it. The germline V gene encodes CDR1 GTSNPN and CDR2 SVGIG (reference sequence). Unmatched junction bases numbered 8, after V lost 2 bases and J lost 5 bases. This CDR3 comprises 14 residues.

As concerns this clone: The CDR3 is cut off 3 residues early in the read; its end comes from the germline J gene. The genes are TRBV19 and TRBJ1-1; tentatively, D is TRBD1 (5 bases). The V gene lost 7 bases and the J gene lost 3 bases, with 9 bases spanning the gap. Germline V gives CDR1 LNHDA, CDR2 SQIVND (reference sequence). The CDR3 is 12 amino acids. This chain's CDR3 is CASNRPDTEAFF. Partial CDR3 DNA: TGTGCCAGTAACAGGCCGGACACTGAA.